The rows below give T cell receptor beta chains drawn from one sample of a study of response to subunit inactivated influenza vaccine. TCRdb used MiXCR to reprocess the RT-PCR reads, holding one entry per CDR3 protein. The sample carries roughly 500,000 distinct CDR3 sequences, 16% recorded once. The sample in question was CD4+ T cells sorted from PBMCs, obtained about 24 months after vaccination. These receptor sequences come from a man aged 45 to 70 who received an inactivated influenza vaccine. Both conserved end residues are part of each CDR3. The D gene is left open where the match is weak. Clone size is stated in some rows and not others, as once, few, many or a class when expanded.

D gene: TRBD2; V gene: TRBV10-3; clone size: many; J gene: TRBJ2-3; CDR3 protein: CAISRGLAGGPGDTQYF; CDR3 DNA: TGTGCCATCAGTAGGGGACTAGCGGGGGGGCCCGGAGATACGCAGTATTTT
D gene: NA; V gene: TRBV24-1; clone size: NA; J gene: TRBJ2-1; CDR3 protein: CATSGRGYNEQFF; CDR3 DNA: TGTGCCACCAGTGGGCGGGGCTACAATGAGCAGTTCTTC
D gene: TRBD2; V gene: TRBV7-8; clone size: NA; J gene: TRBJ2-1; CDR3 protein: CASEPWGTSGSEQFF; CDR3 DNA: TGTGCCAGCGAACCATGGGGGACTAGCGGGAGTGAGCAGTTCTTC
D gene: NA; V gene: TRBV12-3/TRBV12-4; clone size: NA; J gene: TRBJ1-2; CDR3 protein: CASSPNRDHGYTF; CDR3 DNA: TGTGCCAGCAGTCCCAACAGGGACCATGGCTACACCTTC
D gene: TRBD2; V gene: TRBV20-1; clone size: few; J gene: TRBJ2-7; CDR3 protein: CSAITSGVFSYEQYF; CDR3 DNA: TGCAGTGCCATCACTAGCGGGGTATTCTCCTACGAGCAGTACTTC
D gene: NA; V gene: TRBV4-1; clone size: few; J gene: TRBJ1-4; CDR3 protein: CASSQGARGEKLFF; CDR3 DNA: TGCGCCAGCAGCCAAGGCGCGAGGGGTGAAAAACTGTTTTTT
D gene: NA; V gene: TRBV20-1; clone size: few; J gene: TRBJ2-7; CDR3 protein: CSARFNMGAEQYF; CDR3 DNA: TGCAGTGCTAGATTTAATATGGGGGCCGAGCAGTACTTC
D gene: NA; V gene: TRBV7-7; clone size: many; J gene: TRBJ1-2; CDR3 protein: CASSPLDSDNYGYTF; CDR3 DNA: TGTGCCAGCAGCCCATTGGACAGCGACAACTATGGCTACACCTTC
D gene: TRBD1; V gene: TRBV7-9; clone size: few; J gene: TRBJ2-1; CDR3 protein: CASSLGTGTVIYNEQFF; CDR3 DNA: TGTGCCAGCAGCTTAGGAACCGGGACAGTTATCTACAATGAGCAGTTCTTC
D gene: TRBD1; V gene: TRBV9; clone size: few; J gene: TRBJ1-2; CDR3 protein: CASSVEPRGGEGYTF; CDR3 DNA: TGTGCCAGCAGCGTAGAACCCCGAGGGGGCGAGGGCTACACCTTC